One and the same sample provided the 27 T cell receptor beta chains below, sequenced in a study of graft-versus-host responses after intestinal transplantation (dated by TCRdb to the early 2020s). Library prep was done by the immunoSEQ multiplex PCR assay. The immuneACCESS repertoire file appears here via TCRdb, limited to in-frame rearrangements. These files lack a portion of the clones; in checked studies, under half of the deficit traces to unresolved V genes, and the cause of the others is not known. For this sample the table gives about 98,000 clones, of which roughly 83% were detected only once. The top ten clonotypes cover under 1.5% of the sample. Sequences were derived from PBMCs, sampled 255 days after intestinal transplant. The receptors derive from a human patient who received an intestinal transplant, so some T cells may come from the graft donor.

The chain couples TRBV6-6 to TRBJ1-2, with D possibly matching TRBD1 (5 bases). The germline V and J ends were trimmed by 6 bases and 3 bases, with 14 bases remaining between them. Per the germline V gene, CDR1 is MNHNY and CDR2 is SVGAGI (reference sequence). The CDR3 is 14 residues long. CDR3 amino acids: CASSRREGHYGYTF. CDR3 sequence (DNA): TGTGCCAGCAGCCGCCGGGAGGGGCACTATGGCTACACCTTC.

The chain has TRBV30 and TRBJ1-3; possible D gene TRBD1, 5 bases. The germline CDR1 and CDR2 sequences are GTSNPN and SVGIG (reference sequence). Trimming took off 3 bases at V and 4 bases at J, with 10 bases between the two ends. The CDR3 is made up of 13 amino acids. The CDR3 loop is CAWRSGGGNTIYF. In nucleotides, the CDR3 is TGTGCCTGGAGGTCGGGGGGGGGAAACACCATATATTTT.

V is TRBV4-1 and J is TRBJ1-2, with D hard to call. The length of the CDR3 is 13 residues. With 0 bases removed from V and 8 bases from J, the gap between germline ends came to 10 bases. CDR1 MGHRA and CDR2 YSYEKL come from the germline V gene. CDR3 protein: CASSQDKGWGYTF. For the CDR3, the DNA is TGCGCCAGCAGCCAAGATAAGGGTTGGGGCTACACCTTC.

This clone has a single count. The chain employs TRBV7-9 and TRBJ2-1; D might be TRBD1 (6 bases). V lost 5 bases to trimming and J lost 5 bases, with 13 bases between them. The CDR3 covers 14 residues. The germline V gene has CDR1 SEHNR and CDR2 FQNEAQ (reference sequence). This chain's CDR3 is CASSAGTSNNEQFF. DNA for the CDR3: TGTGCCAGCAGCGCCGGGACAAGTAACAATGAGCAGTTCTTC.

The CDR3 coding sequence is TGCGCCAGCAGCCAAGTCACAGGGCTGGAAGCTTTCTTT. Its translation: CASSQVTGLEAFF. The chain uses TRBV4-3 and TRBJ1-1; tentatively, D is TRBD1 (6 bases). The CDR3 runs 13 residues. Germline V gene data show CDR1 as LGHNA and CDR2 as YSLEER. V was shortened by 1 base and J by 8 bases, with 11 bases between the two germline ends.

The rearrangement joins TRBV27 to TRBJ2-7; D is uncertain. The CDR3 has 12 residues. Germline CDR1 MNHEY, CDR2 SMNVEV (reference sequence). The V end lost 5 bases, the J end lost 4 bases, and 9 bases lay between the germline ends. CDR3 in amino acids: CASSPLGYEQYF. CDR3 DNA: TGTGCCAGCAGTCCGCTCGGGTACGAGCAGTACTTC.

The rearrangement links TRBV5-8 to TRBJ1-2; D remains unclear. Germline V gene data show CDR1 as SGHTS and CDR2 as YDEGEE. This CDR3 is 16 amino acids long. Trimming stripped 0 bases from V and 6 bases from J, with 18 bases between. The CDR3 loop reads CASSLAAARPTDGYTF. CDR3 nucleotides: TGTGCCAGCAGCTTGGCGGCAGCCAGACCAACCGATGGCTACACCTTC. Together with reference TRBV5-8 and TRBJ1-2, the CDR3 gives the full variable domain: EAGVTQSPTHLIKTRGQQATLRCSPISGHTSVYWYQQALGLGLQFLLWYDEGEERNRGNFPPRFSGRQFPNYSSELNVNALELEDSALYLCASSLAAARPTDGYTFGSGTRLTVV.

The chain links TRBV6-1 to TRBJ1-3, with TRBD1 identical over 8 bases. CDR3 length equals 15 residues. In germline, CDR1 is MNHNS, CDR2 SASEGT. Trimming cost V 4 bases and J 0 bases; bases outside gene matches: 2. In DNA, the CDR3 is TGTGCCAGCAGTGTGGGGACAGGCTCTGGAAACACCATATATTTT. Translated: CASSVGTGSGNTIYF.

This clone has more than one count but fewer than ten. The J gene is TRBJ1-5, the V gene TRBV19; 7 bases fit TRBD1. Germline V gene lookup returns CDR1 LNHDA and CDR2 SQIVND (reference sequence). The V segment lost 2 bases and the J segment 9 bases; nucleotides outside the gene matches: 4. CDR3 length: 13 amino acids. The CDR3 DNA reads TGTGCCAGTAGTATATCAGGGGGACGGCCCCAGCATTTT. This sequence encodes CASSISGGRPQHF.

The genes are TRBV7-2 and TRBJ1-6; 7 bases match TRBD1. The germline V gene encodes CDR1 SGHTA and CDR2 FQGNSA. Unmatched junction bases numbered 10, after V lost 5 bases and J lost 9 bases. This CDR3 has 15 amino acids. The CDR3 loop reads CASSPGGGGGSPLHF. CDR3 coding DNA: TGTGCCAGCAGCCCAGGAGGAGGGGGCGGTTCACCCCTCCACTTT.

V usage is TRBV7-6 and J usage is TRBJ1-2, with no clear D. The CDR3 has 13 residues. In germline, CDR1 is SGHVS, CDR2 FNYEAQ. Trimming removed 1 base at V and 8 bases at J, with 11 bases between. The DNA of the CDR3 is TGTGCCAGCAGCTTAGGGGAGGGTTGGGGCTACACCTTC. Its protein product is CASSLGEGWGYTF.

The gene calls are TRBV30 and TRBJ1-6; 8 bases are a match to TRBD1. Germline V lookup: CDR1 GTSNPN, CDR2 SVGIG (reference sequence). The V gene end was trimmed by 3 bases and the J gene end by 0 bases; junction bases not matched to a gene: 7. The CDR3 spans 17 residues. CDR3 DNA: TGTGCCTGGAGAGCTAACAGGGGGAGCTCCTATAATTCACCCCTCCACTTT. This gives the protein CAWRANRGSSYNSPLHF.

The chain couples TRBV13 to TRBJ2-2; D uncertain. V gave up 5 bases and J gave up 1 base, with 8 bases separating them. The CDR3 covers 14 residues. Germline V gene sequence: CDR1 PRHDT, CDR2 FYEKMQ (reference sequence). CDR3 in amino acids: CASSRTENTGELFF. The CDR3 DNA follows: TGTGCCAGCAGCCGGACGGAGAACACCGGGGAGCTGTTTTTT.

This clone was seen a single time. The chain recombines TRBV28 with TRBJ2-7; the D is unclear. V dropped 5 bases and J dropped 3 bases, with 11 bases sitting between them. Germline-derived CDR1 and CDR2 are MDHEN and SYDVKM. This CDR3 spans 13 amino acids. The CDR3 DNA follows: TGTGCCAGCAGTCTTTCTGGAGACTACGAGCAGTACGTC. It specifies CASSLSGDYEQYV.

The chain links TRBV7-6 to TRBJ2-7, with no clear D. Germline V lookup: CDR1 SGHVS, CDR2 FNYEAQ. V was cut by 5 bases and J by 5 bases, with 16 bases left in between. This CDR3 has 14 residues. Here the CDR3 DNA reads TGTGCCAGCAGCAAGACACAAATCGTCGACGAGCAGTACTTC. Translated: CASSKTQIVDEQYF.

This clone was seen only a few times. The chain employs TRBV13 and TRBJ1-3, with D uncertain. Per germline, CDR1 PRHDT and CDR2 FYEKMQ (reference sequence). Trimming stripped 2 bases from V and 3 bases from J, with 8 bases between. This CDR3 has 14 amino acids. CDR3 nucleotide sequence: TGTGCCAGCAGCTTATTTACGGATGGAAACACCATATATTTT. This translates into CASSLFTDGNTIYF.

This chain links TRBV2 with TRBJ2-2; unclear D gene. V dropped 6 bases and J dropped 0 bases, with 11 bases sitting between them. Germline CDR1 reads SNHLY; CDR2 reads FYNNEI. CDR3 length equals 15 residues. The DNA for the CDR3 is TGTGCCAGCAGGTCGAGACGGTCGAACACCGGGGAGCTGTTTTTT. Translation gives CASRSRRSNTGELFF.

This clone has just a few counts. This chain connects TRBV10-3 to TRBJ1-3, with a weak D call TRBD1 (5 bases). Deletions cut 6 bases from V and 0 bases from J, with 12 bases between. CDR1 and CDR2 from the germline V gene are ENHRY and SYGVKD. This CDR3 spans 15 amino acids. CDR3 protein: CAISRGGDSGNTIYF. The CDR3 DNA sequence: TGTGCCATCAGCCGGGGAGGGGACTCTGGAAACACCATATATTTT.

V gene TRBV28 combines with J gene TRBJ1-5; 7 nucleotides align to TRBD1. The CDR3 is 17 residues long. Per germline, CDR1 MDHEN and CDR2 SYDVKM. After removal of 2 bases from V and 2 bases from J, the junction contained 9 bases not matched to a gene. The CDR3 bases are TGTGCCAGCAGTTTACCCTTAACAGGGGCGGGCAATCAGCCCCAGCATTTT. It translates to CASSLPLTGAGNQPQHF.

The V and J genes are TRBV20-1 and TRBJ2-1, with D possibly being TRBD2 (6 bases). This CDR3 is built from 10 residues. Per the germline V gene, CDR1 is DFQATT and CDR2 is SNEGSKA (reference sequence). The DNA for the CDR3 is TGCACCACGACTAGAAATGAGCAGTTCTTC. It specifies CTTTRNEQFF.

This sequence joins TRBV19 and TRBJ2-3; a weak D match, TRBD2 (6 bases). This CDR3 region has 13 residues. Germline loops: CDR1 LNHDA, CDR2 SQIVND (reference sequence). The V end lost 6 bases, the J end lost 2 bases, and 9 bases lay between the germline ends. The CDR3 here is CASSGRPTDTQYF. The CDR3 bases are TGTGCCAGTAGCGGGAGACCCACAGATACGCAGTATTTT.

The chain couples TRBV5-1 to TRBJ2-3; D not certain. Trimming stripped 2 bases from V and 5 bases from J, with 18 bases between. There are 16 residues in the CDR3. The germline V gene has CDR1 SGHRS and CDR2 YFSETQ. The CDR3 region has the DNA TGCGCCAGCAGCTTTTCGGATCGAGCGTCAGGAGATACGCAGTATTTT. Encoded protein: CASSFSDRASGDTQYF.

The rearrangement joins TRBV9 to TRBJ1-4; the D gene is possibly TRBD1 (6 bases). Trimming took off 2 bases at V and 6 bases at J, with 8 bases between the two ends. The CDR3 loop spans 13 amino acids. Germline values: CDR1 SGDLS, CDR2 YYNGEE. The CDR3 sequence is CASSVGGDEKLFF. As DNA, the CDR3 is TGTGCCAGCAGCGTGGGGGGCGATGAAAAACTGTTTTTT.

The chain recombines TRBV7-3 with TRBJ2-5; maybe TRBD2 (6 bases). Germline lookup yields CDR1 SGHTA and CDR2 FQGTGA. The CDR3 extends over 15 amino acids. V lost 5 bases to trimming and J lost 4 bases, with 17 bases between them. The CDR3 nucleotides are TGTGCCAGCAGCCCAGGACTATCACGTCGAGAGACCCAGTACTTC. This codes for CASSPGLSRRETQYF.

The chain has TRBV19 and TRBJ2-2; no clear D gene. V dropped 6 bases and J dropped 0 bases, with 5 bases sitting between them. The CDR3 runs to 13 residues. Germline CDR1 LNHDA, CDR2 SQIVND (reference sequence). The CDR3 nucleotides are TGTGCCAGTAGACGAACGAACACCGGGGAGCTGTTTTTT. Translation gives CASRRTNTGELFF.

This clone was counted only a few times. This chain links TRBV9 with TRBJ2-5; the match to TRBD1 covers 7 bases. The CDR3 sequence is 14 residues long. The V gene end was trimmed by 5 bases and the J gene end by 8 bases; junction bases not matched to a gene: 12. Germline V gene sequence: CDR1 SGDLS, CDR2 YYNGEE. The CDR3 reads CASSGGRGPRTQYF. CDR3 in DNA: TGTGCCAGCAGTGGGGGAAGGGGGCCCCGTACCCAGTACTTC.

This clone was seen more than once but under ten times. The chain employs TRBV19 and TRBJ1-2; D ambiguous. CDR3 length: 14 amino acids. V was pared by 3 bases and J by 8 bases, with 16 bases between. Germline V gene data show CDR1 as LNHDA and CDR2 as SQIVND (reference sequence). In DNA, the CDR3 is TGTGCCAGTAGTATGGCAGTTCAAACTCGGGGCTACACCTTC. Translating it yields CASSMAVQTRGYTF.